Listed here is a single TCR beta chain. This clonotype was found a few times. This clone's antigen is unknown. No much larger clonotype is one base removed from it; base qualities were not supplied. This entry belongs to a study of T-cell reconstitution after alpha-beta-depleted transplantation in children (dated by TCRdb to 2016 to 2017). About the study as a whole: T-cell immune reconstitution after TCRalphabeta/CD19-depleted allogeneic hematopoietic cell transplantation in children was quantitatively tracked in the study by means of TCR repertoire profiling. Summary of the overall study and its limitations: About two months after transplant, the apparently early recovery of alphabetaT-cell counts reportedly depended on just several hundred clones that had expanded rapidly and came from non-depleted graft cells. Hyperexpanded clone frequencies declined over subsequent months; after one year, T-cell counts and TCRbeta diversity were mostly attributed to newly produced T cells. In some patients, the high TCRbeta diversity seen at day 60 was put down to recipient T cells and intrathymic progenitors that had survived conditioning.

Library preparation used PCR. The sequencer was an Illumina HiSeq 2500. TCR libraries were prepared with molecular barcoding, using unique molecular identifiers to normalize TCRbeta repertoire quantification. Starting from the raw public reads, TCRdb applied fastp trimming at Q25, assembled clones with MiXCR and retained in-frame beta chains. Here each entry gathers all rows of one CDR3 protein and keeps the most common genes and DNA. The sample table records about a million distinct CDR3 sequences; about 29% of these occur just once. The top ten constitute 28% of the sample. V is trimmed back by 3 bases and J by 4 bases, and the junction contains 8 bases that no gene match accounts for. The germline V gene (reference sequence) sets CDR1 to SGHKS and CDR2 to YYEKEE. Spanning cysteine to phenylalanine, the CDR3 consists of 15 amino acids. The sequence is cut down to CDR3 DNA, 45 bases in frame from base 1.

Read against the paper, the sample's treatment or condition label means: allogeneic hematopoietic cell transplantation with graft depleted of TCRalphabeta T cells and CD19 B cells. Transplant recipients were children who received TCRalphabeta/CD19-depleted allogeneic hematopoietic cell grafts. The V gene is TRBV5-5 and the J gene is TRBJ1-1; 8 middle bases align to TRBD1. The sequence came from a boy less than two years old who had a stem cell transplant for SCID, so the T cells may come from the graft donor. The sequencing here drew on PBMCs, mostly from graft donor cells, taken 360 days after TCRalphabeta/CD19-depleted stem cell transplant. The CDR3 region reads CASSWTGQVGTEAFF. The bases read TGTGCCAGCAGCTGGACAGGGCAGGTGGGCACTGAAGCTTTCTTT.